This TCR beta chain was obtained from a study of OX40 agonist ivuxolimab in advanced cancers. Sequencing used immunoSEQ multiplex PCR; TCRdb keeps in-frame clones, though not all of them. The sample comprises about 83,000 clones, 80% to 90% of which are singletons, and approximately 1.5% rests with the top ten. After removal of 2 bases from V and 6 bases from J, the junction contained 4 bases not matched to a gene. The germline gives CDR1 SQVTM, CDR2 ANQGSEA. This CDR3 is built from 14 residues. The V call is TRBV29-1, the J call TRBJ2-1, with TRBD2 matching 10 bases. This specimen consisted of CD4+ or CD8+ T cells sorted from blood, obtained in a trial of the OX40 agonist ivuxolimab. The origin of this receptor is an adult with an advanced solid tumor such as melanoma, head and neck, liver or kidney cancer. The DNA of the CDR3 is TGCAGCGTTGAACCAGCGGGGGGGCCCAATGAGCAGTTCTTC. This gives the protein CSVEPAGGPNEQFF.